This TCR beta chain came from a study of identical twins. TCRdb itself ran the 5' RACE reads through MiXCR, one entry per CDR3 protein. The sample lists about 890,000 distinct CDR3 sequences; approximately 13% were seen once. This CDR3 region has 16 residues. Trimming took off 6 bases at V and 7 bases at J, with 22 bases between the two ends. Germline-derived CDR1 and CDR2 are MNHNS and SASEGT. The same data also went into a second study, on yellow fever vaccine responses in identical twins.

The TCR was taken from a woman under 30 in good health. The sample comprised PBMCs. The J gene is TRBJ2-1, the V gene TRBV6-1, with a tentative D call TRBD2 (7 bases). CDR3 residues: CASRTGGGTLWNEQFF. The CDR3 DNA is TGTGCCAGCAGGACGGGCGGGGGCACTCTATGGAATGAGCAGTTCTTC.